This entry lists 28 T cell receptor beta chains sequenced from one sample in a study of regulatory T cells in long-lasting Graves disease. Time point here: persistent/refractory GD, antithyroid drugs over 5 years with positive TRAb. PBMCs were the source of the RNA used for TCR sequencing. The authors built TCR beta libraries using iRepertoire HTBI primers and Arm-PCR of CDR3 regions. TCRdb re-called the multiplex PCR reads with MiXCR, one entry per CDR3 protein. Of about 470,000 distinct CDR3 sequences listed, under 25% are singletons. The sequences come from peripheral blood mononuclear cells (PBMCs), collected when the disease was refractory, from a patient treated with antithyroid drugs. All receptors derive from a female donor with Graves disease.

In the case of this clonotype: One end of the junction fails to match germline, which may point to a read error. The chain is built from TRBV20-1 and TRBJ1-1; D gene unclear. The CDR3 covers 14 residues. Germline-derived CDR1 and CDR2 are DFQATT and SNEGSKA (reference sequence). CDR3 coding DNA: TGCGGTGCTAGAGATGTAGACGGGAACACTGAAGCTTTCTTT. The encoded protein is CGARDVDGNTEAFF.

In its sample, this clonotype was seen many times. The CDR3 protein is CASSEKPVLLAFF. DNA for the CDR3: TGTGCCAGCAGTGAGAAGCCCGTCTTATTGGCTTTCTTT. The V and J genes are TRBV2 and TRBJ1-1; D gene ambiguous. V was cut by 3 bases and J by 11 bases, with 16 bases left in between. Germline-derived CDR1 and CDR2 are SNHLY and FYNNEI. The CDR3 is made up of 13 amino acids. The full variable domain, its missing parts supplied by reference TRBV2 and TRBJ1-1, is EPEVTQTPSHQVTQMGQEVILRCVPISNHLYFYWYRQILGQKVEFLVSFYNNEISEKSEIFDDQFSVERPDGSNFTLKIRSTKLEDSAMYFCASSEKPVLLAFFGQGTRLTVV.

This clonotype showed up many times. V usage is TRBV28 and J usage is TRBJ1-4; 9 nucleotides line up with TRBD1. Germline lookup yields CDR1 MDHEN and CDR2 SYDVKM. V trimming: 5 bases; J trimming: 11 bases; junction bases outside the gene matches: 6. There are 13 residues in the CDR3. The CDR3 region has the DNA TGTGCCAGCAGTCGACAGGGGGTCTATAAACTGTTTTTT. Its translation is CASSRQGVYKLFF. Combining the CDR3 with reference TRBV28 and TRBJ1-4 gives the whole variable domain DVKVTQSSRYLVKRTGEKVFLECVQDMDHENMFWYRQDPGLGLRLIYFSYDVKMKEKGDIPEGYSVSREKKERFSLILESASTNQTSMYLCASSRQGVYKLFFGSGTQLSVL.

This clonotype has ten or more counts. V usage is TRBV27 and J usage is TRBJ2-2, with 8 bases lining up with TRBD2. Germline lookup yields CDR1 MNHEY and CDR2 SMNVEV (reference sequence). Losses at the gene ends were 5 bases for V and 7 bases for J; bases not matched to a gene: 9. The CDR3 has 15 residues. In nucleotides, the CDR3 is TGTGCCAGCAGTCCCGAGCGGGAGAATGTCGGGGAGCTGTTTTTT. Translated: CASSPERENVGELFF.

This clonotype was observed a few times. This chain joins TRBV29-1 and TRBJ2-7, with a weak D call TRBD1 (5 bases). Germline CDR1 and CDR2: SQVTM and ANQGSEA. V was shortened by 6 bases and J by 0 bases, with 15 bases between the two germline ends. This CDR3 is 14 amino acids long. The CDR3 DNA reads TGCAGCGTCGCCATCAGGGATTACTCCTACGAGCAGTACTTC. Its translation is CSVAIRDYSYEQYF.

This clonotype occurred many times. V gene TRBV7-3 combines with J gene TRBJ2-2; 10 bases align to TRBD2. Germline V lookup: CDR1 SGHTA, CDR2 FQGTGA. The CDR3 has 16 residues. J gave up 7 bases and V 5 bases, and 10 bases lay outside the gene matches. CDR3 nucleotide sequence: TGTGCCAGCAGCCAATCGCTAGCGGGAGTTGTCGGGGAGCTGTTTTTT. Protein: CASSQSLAGVVGELFF.

About this clonotype itself: This may come from a read error, since a much larger clone is one base off. The rearrangement joins TRBV20-1 to TRBJ1-2; TRBD1 is a possible D gene (5 bases). The CDR3 sequence is 14 residues long. V was cut by 3 bases and J by 2 bases, with 13 bases left in between. Germline assignment: CDR1 DFQATT and CDR2 SNEGSKA (reference sequence). The CDR3: CSASSARQNYGYTF. The CDR3 region has the DNA TGCAGTGCTAGCTCCGCCCGACAGAACTATGGCTACACCTTC.

This clonotype was counted at least ten times. The V and J genes are TRBV2 and TRBJ2-4, with 8 bases that match TRBD1. V shed 6 bases and J 6 bases; nucleotides not matched to a gene: 19. There are 18 residues in the CDR3. Germline CDR1 reads SNHLY; CDR2 reads FYNNEI. The CDR3 sequence: CASSSAVGTGKTRNIQYF. In nucleotides, the CDR3 is TGTGCCAGCAGCTCCGCGGTGGGGACAGGCAAAACACGAAACATTCAGTACTTC.

V usage is TRBV27 and J usage is TRBJ1-6; weak D call: TRBD1 (5 bases). The CDR3 runs 13 residues. V was pared by 3 bases and J by 8 bases, with 8 bases between. The germline V gene has CDR1 MNHEY and CDR2 SMNVEV (reference sequence). CDR3 DNA: TGTGCCAGCAGTTTGGGGGGTTATTCACCCCTCCACTTT. Its translation: CASSLGGYSPLHF.

This clonotype has a handful of counts. The gene calls are TRBV2 and TRBJ2-3; 8 bases are shared with TRBD2. CDR3 length: 16 amino acids. CDR1 is SNHLY and CDR2 is FYNNEI in the germline V gene. The V gene end was trimmed by 10 bases and the J gene end by 2 bases; junction bases not matched to a gene: 14. The CDR3 DNA is TGTGCCACTACCTTGGGGACTAGAGTCTCCACAGATACGCAGTATTTT. Encoded protein: CATTLGTRVSTDTQYF.

The genes are TRBV28 and TRBJ1-5; 9 bases line up with TRBD1. This CDR3 comprises 16 residues. Germline values: CDR1 MDHEN, CDR2 SYDVKM. The V and J ends lost 5 bases and 1 base, in that order; junction bases with no gene match: 6. CDR3 DNA sequence: TGTGCCAGCAGTATCCGACAGGGGGGCAGCAATCAGCCCCAGCATTTT. This translates into CASSIRQGGSNQPQHF.

This clonotype has a count of ten or more. This chain uses TRBV6-1 with TRBJ2-7; 10 nucleotides match TRBD2. The germline CDR1 and CDR2 sequences are MNHNS and SASEGT. Germline trimming cut 7 bases from V and 1 base from J; bases unmatched to any gene: 7. CDR3 size: 15 residues. This chain's CDR3 is CASTGGLAVSYEQYF. CDR3 coding DNA: TGTGCCAGCACCGGAGGACTAGCGGTTTCCTACGAGCAGTACTTC.

On this clonotype itself: A single base separates this from a much larger clone, so it may be a read error. This rearrangement joins TRBV15 to TRBJ2-4, with 8 nucleotides matching TRBD1. The CDR3 contains 16 residues. The germline V gene encodes CDR1 LNHNV and CDR2 YYDKDF (reference sequence). Here the CDR3 reads CAASRSSQGAINIQYF. The CDR3 bases are TGTGCCGCCAGCAGATCCTCCCAGGGGGCTATAAACATTCAGTACTTC.

The genes are TRBV7-6 and TRBJ2-2; possible D gene TRBD2, 5 bases. Germline-derived CDR1 and CDR2 are SGHVS and FNYEAQ. Trimming took 5 bases from V and 6 from J, leaving 16 bases between them. There are 15 residues in the CDR3. DNA for the CDR3: TGTGCCAGCAGCCCCGGGCCAGAGGGTTCCGGGGAGCTGTTTTTT. This sequence encodes CASSPGPEGSGELFF.

At least ten counts were recorded for this clonotype. This chain connects TRBV28 to TRBJ2-7, with 8 bases fitting TRBD2. Germline values: CDR1 MDHEN, CDR2 SYDVKM. This CDR3 is 16 amino acids long. The V segment lost 3 bases and the J segment 7 bases; nucleotides outside the gene matches: 14. CDR3 nucleotide sequence: TGTGCCAGCAGTTTTCGTTTCAGGTCAGGCGGGAGGGAGCAGTACTTC. The encoded protein is CASSFRFRSGGREQYF.

This clonotype was seen a handful of times. The rearrangement uses TRBV27 and TRBJ1-2; no definite D call. In germline, CDR1 is MNHEY, CDR2 SMNVEV (reference sequence). The CDR3 sequence is 13 residues long. Trimming stripped 4 bases from V and 3 bases from J, with 9 bases between. The CDR3 sequence: CASSYDIYYGYTF. CDR3 sequence (DNA): TGTGCCAGCAGTTATGACATTTACTATGGCTACACCTTC.

The table lists this clonotype with a few counts. The chain uses TRBV6-5 and TRBJ2-7; TRBD1 or TRBD2 may be the D gene (5 bases each). Germline V gives CDR1 MNHEY, CDR2 SVGAGI. The CDR3 has 14 residues. V was shortened by 0 bases and J by 6 bases, with 12 bases between the two germline ends. This CDR3 reads CASSYSGTIGEQYF. The DNA for the CDR3 is TGTGCCAGCAGTTACTCTGGGACGATCGGCGAGCAGTACTTC.

This clonotype was seen only a few times. This rearrangement joins TRBV7-8 to TRBJ2-1; weak D call: TRBD1 (6 bases). V dropped 6 bases and J dropped 9 bases, with 21 bases sitting between them. The V gene's germline CDR1 is SGHVS and CDR2 FQNEAQ. CDR3 length equals 15 residues. CDR3: CASSSQGMGISEQFF. Written as DNA, the CDR3 is TGTGCCAGCAGTTCCCAGGGGATGGGCATCTCTGAGCAGTTCTTC.

This rearrangement joins TRBV7-9 to TRBJ2-7; D is ambiguous. The CDR3 is made up of 14 amino acids. V lost 5 bases, J lost 5 bases, and 16 bases lay in between. Germline assignment: CDR1 SEHNR and CDR2 FQNEAQ (reference sequence). The CDR3 loop reads CASSPWTGPHEQYF. The CDR3 nucleotides are TGTGCCAGCAGCCCGTGGACCGGACCTCACGAGCAGTACTTC.

This clonotype was counted only a few times. V is TRBV15 and J is TRBJ1-2; no firm D call. Germline values: CDR1 LNHNV, CDR2 YYDKDF (reference sequence). V was clipped by 0 bases and J by 2 bases, with 7 bases between them. The CDR3 covers 14 residues. The CDR3, as DNA: TGTGCCACCAGCAGAGACAGGAACAACTATGGCTACACCTTC. Its protein product is CATSRDRNNYGYTF.

This clonotype was detected many times. The chain couples TRBV2 to TRBJ2-7, with a tentative D call TRBD1 (6 bases). Germline-derived CDR1 and CDR2 are SNHLY and FYNNEI. The CDR3 loop spans 14 amino acids. Trimming left V 9 bases short and J 2 bases short, with 17 bases between. CDR3 sequence reads: CARESRDTTYEQYF. CDR3 bases: TGTGCCAGGGAGTCCCGGGACACCACCTACGAGCAGTACTTC.

This clonotype was found many times. The chain combines TRBV28 with TRBJ1-1; D possibly corresponds to TRBD1 (5 bases). V shed 4 bases and J shed 8 bases, with 14 bases lying between them. The germline gives CDR1 MDHEN, CDR2 SYDVKM. The CDR3 loop spans 13 amino acids. The CDR3 loop reads CASSSAGATEAFF. The DNA of the CDR3 is TGTGCCAGCAGTTCCGCCGGGGCTACGGAAGCTTTCTTT.

A note on this clonotype: A clone one base away is much larger, so this may be a read error. The V and J genes are TRBV28 and TRBJ1-5; D is unclear. The CDR3 contains 16 residues. Germline V gives CDR1 MDHEN, CDR2 SYDVKM. The germline V and J ends were trimmed by 3 bases and 3 bases, with 15 bases remaining between them. DNA for the CDR3: TGTGCCAGCAGTTTGTTAAGCTGGGCCGCCAATCAGCCCCAGCATTTT. Protein: CASSLLSWAANQPQHF.

Turning to this clonotype: A much larger clone is a single base away; this may be a read error. This sequence joins TRBV7-2 and TRBJ2-7; TRBD2 aligns across 7 bases. CDR3 size: 16 residues. The ends lost 4 bases at V and 5 bases at J; junction bases unmatched: 14. The germline V gene encodes CDR1 SGHTA and CDR2 FQGNSA. CDR3 nucleotides: TGTGCCAGCAGCTCAGCTGGGACTACCTTTGGGAACGAGCAGTACTTC. This codes for CASSSAGTTFGNEQYF.

With regard to this clonotype: Because it lacks the conserved phenylalanine or tryptophan at the end, this CDR3 is likely a read error. The DNA is omitted, as the CDR3 cannot be located on it reliably, and the CDR3 follows TCRdb's listing. This rearrangement joins TRBV12-3 or TRBV12-4 to TRBJ2-7; TRBD1, as called in the table, went unchecked against the DNA. 9 amino acids form the CDR3, both terminal residues included. CDR3 loop: CASSAYPRR.

The chain is built from TRBV5-1 and TRBJ2-1, with D perhaps TRBD1 (5 bases). Germline V gene sequence: CDR1 SGHRS, CDR2 YFSETQ. The CDR3 sequence is 12 residues long. The V end lost 4 bases, the J end lost 8 bases, and 10 bases lay between the germline ends. The CDR3 DNA reads TGCGCCAGCAGCCCAGGGTCGCATGAGCAGTTCTTC. This translates into CASSPGSHEQFF.

The gene calls are TRBV4-3 and TRBJ2-2, with unresolved D. V dropped 2 bases and J dropped 2 bases, with 9 bases sitting between them. Germline V gene sequence: CDR1 LGHNA, CDR2 YSLEER. This CDR3 spans 15 amino acids. The CDR3 bases are TGCGCCAGCAGCCAACAGACGGTAAACACCGGGGAGCTGTTTTTT. Its protein product is CASSQQTVNTGELFF.

This rearrangement joins TRBV6-1 to TRBJ2-3; D unclear. V dropped 7 bases and J dropped 0 bases, with 8 bases sitting between them. The CDR3 contains 13 residues. CDR1 is MNHNS and CDR2 is SASEGT in the germline V gene. CDR3 in amino acids: CASIGLSTDTQYF. CDR3 sequence (DNA): TGTGCCAGCATCGGATTGAGCACAGATACGCAGTATTTT.